This T cell receptor beta chain was observed in a study of OX40 agonist ivuxolimab in advanced cancers. Study-wide background: Ivuxolimab, an agonist antibody against OX40 (CD134), was given to patients. A male proportion of over 70% was recorded, with mean age approximately 57 years and range roughly 23 to 90.

The data were produced by immunoSEQ multiplex PCR, yet TCRdb's version contains in-frame clones alone and is incomplete. The table shows some 74,000 clones, with around 82% occurring only once. Trimming removed 8 bases from V and 2 bases from J, with 12 bases in between. This CDR3 region has 13 residues. The germline V gene has CDR1 SNHLY and CDR2 FYNNEI. This clone turned up a few times. The source is an adult with an advanced solid tumor such as melanoma, head and neck, liver or kidney cancer. Source: CD4+ or CD8+ T cells sorted from blood, taken in a trial of the OX40 agonist ivuxolimab. V is TRBV2 and J is TRBJ1-1; D gene unclear. The CDR3 DNA follows: TGTGCCAGCTTGGCGAATCTTAACACTGAAGCTTTCTTT. Its protein product is CASLANLNTEAFF.